In its sample, the clone carrying this TCR beta chain was seen once. Its target is not known. This may be a read error: a much more frequent sequence differs by one nucleotide. The V gene's germline CDR1 is MNHEY and CDR2 SVGAGI. This CDR3 region has 14 residues. V was shortened by 6 bases and J by 0 bases, with 11 bases between the two germline ends. The data derive from a study of T cells after yellow fever vaccination. Study background: The fractions with low cell numbers were processed using SMART-Seq v4 Ultra Low Input.

TCR cDNA, made by 5'RACE template switching, carried an added universal primer site and UMIs. TCRdb fed the 5' RACE reads into MiXCR, producing one record per CDR3 protein. The table lists roughly 140,000 distinct CDR3 sequences, 7.7% of them singletons. Study-level points and caveats: Contamination of FACS-sorted repertoires by abundant clonotypes from the bulk population could occur.

This clonotype was obtained from a man aged 25-45 years who received the YFV17D yellow fever vaccine. The sample here was CD4+ T cells sorted from PBMCs, taken 5 days after the yellow fever booster vaccination. V usage is TRBV6-5 and J usage is TRBJ1-1; tentative D call: TRBD1 (5 bases). In DNA, the CDR3 is TGTGCCAGCAGGTACCAGGGACTGAACACTGAAGCTTTCTTT. This sequence encodes CASRYQGLNTEAFF.